Given below is one T cell receptor beta chain in context. Its antigen is currently unknown. This sample stems from a study of cytomegalovirus exposure and HLA in healthy donors. About the research overall: The same platform was used for the roughly 110 validation repertoires as for the approximately 630 first-cohort repertoires, as reported in a later analysis.

Germline lookup yields CDR1 SNHLY and CDR2 FYNNEI. The ends lost 3 bases at V and 0 bases at J; junction bases unmatched: 14. The CDR3 is made up of 20 amino acids. Data came from immunoSEQ multiplex PCR; TCRdb stores just in-frame clones and leaves some out. This table holds 260,000 or so clones, over 75% found once. Regarding the study as a whole: TCR beta chains numbering more than 150 were designated cytomegalovirus-associated. Across donors, most TCRs were seen rarely, yet some public ones were widespread. Reports credit the classifier with highly specific, highly sensitive diagnosis of cytomegalovirus status.

The TCR was taken from a woman between 18 and 29 years old in good health and CMV-seronegative. V gene TRBV2 combines with J gene TRBJ2-4; 10 nucleotides align to TRBD2. The sequencing sample was made of PBMCs. As DNA, the CDR3 is TGTGCCAGCAGTGAGTGGTCGGGGACTAGCGTAATTATAGCCAAAAACATTCAGTACTTC. This sequence encodes CASSEWSGTSVIIAKNIQYF.